The 16 T cell receptor beta chains below were found in one sample sequenced in a study of blood T cell repertoires in COVID-19 (dated by TCRdb to 2020 to 2022). Library preparation used the immunoSEQ multiplex PCR assay. As stored in TCRdb, this immuneACCESS dataset retains in-frame rearrangements with V and J assigned. A fraction of the clones does not appear; measured against another copy, unresolved V genes explain less than half of the discrepancy, and the remainder lacks a known reason. The sample table contains about 100,000 clones; only one count was recorded for just under 85% of them. The top ten hold around an eighth of the sample. The sample was peripheral blood. These receptors were obtained from a man aged 50-59 years with active or convalescent COVID-19.

This rearrangement joins TRBV5-1 to TRBJ2-3, with a tentative D call TRBD2 (6 bases). Germline CDR1 and CDR2: SGHRS and YFSETQ. This CDR3 comprises 18 residues. V was trimmed by 2 bases and J by 0 bases, leaving 19 bases between them. The CDR3 bases are TGCGCCAGCAGCTTTGTGGCGGCTGTTAGCGGTAGCACAGATACGCAGTATTTT. Protein product: CASSFVAAVSGSTDTQYF. Based on the CDR3 plus reference TRBV5-1 and TRBJ2-3, the full variable domain is KAGVTQTPRYLIKTRGQQVTLSCSPISGHRSVSWYQQTPGQGLQFLFEYFSETQRNKGNFPGRFSGRQFSNSRSEMNVSTLELGDSALYLCASSFVAAVSGSTDTQYFGPGTRLTVL.

J is TRBJ2-7 and V is TRBV13; unclear D gene. The CDR3 runs to 12 residues. CDR1 PRHDT and CDR2 FYEKMQ come from the germline V gene (reference sequence). V was clipped by 5 bases and J by 3 bases, with 8 bases between them. The DNA for the CDR3 is TGTGCCAGCAGCCACACCAGCTACGAGCAGTACTTC. It translates to CASSHTSYEQYF.

In this sample, this clone turned up once. The gene calls are TRBV3-1 (or the pseudogene TRBV3-2) and TRBJ2-5, with TRBD2 matching 11 bases. Germline CDR1 is LGHDT and CDR2 is YNNKEL (reference sequence). This CDR3 has 17 residues. V lost 2 bases and J lost 7; bases outside the gene matches: 12. CDR3 bases: TGTGCCAGCAGCCAACGCGGACTAGCGGGCTCAGGCGGGACCCAGTACTTC. The encoded protein is CASSQRGLAGSGGTQYF.

This clone was found a few times. V is TRBV7-9 and J is TRBJ1-1; D unclear. From germline, CDR1 is SEHNR and CDR2 FQNEAQ (reference sequence). The CDR3 runs 11 residues. V was cut by 0 bases and J by 8 bases, with 4 bases left in between. The DNA of the CDR3 is TGTGCCAGCAGCTTAGCCGGGGAAGCTTTCTTT. Residues: CASSLAGEAFF.

The chain joins TRBV19 to TRBJ1-1; D remains ambiguous. CDR1 LNHDA and CDR2 SQIVND come from the germline V gene (reference sequence). The CDR3 sequence is 14 residues long. Trimming removed 3 bases at V and 5 bases at J, with 13 bases between. The CDR3 coding sequence is TGTGCCAGTAGTATTCTTACGGGTGGTACTGAAGCTTTCTTT. Translating it yields CASSILTGGTEAFF.

The chain has TRBV24-1 and TRBJ1-4; TRBD1 agrees at 9 bases. After removal of 2 bases from V and 3 bases from J, the junction contained 6 bases not matched to a gene. CDR3 size: 17 residues. The germline CDR1 and CDR2 sequences are KGHDR and SFDVKD. In DNA, the CDR3 is TGTGCCACCAGTGATTCGCCTGGACAGGGGTCTAATGAAAAACTGTTTTTT. Its translation: CATSDSPGQGSNEKLFF.

The rearrangement joins TRBV19 to TRBJ2-3; TRBD2 aligns across 9 bases. This CDR3 spans 15 amino acids. Unmatched junction bases numbered 9, after V lost 4 bases and J lost 7 bases. Looked up from germline, CDR1 is LNHDA and CDR2 is SQIVND (reference sequence). The CDR3 here is CASSTGGLARYTQYF. In DNA, the CDR3 is TGTGCCAGTAGTACCGGGGGACTAGCACGATATACGCAGTATTTT.

V is TRBV14 and J is TRBJ1-6, with D unresolved. The CDR3 is 15 amino acids. Germline V gene lookup returns CDR1 SGHDN and CDR2 FVKESK. With 1 base removed from V and 7 bases from J, the gap between germline ends came to 11 bases. The CDR3 is CASSQVQALNSPLHF. Here the CDR3 DNA reads TGTGCCAGCAGCCAAGTTCAGGCCCTGAATTCACCCCTCCACTTT.

CDR3 DNA sequence: TGTGCCACCCGGCCATGGGTGGGCTTCAATGAGCAGTTCTTC. Its translation is CATRPWVGFNEQFF. The V and J genes are TRBV27 and TRBJ2-1; unclear D gene. The CDR3 sequence is 14 residues long. The germline V and J ends were trimmed by 10 bases and 6 bases, with 19 bases remaining between them. Germline assignment: CDR1 MNHEY and CDR2 SMNVEV (reference sequence).

V and J are TRBV18 and TRBJ2-1; weak D call: TRBD2 (6 bases). This CDR3 spans 15 amino acids. V lost 2 bases, J lost 12 bases, and 20 bases lay in between. Per germline, CDR1 KGHSH and CDR2 LQKENI. The CDR3 coding sequence is TGTGCCAGCTCACCAAAGGCTAGCGCTGAGGGTGGGCAGTTCTTC. It translates to CASSPKASAEGGQFF.

V gene TRBV5-4 combines with J gene TRBJ2-2; 11 bases are a match to TRBD2. The CDR3 has 16 amino acids. Looked up from germline, CDR1 is SGHNT and CDR2 is YYREEE (reference sequence). V trimming: 0 bases; J trimming: 7 bases; junction bases outside the gene matches: 5. CDR3 sequence reads: CASSLASGRRVGELFF. CDR3 in DNA: TGTGCCAGCAGCTTGGCTAGCGGGAGGAGGGTCGGGGAGCTGTTTTTT.

This clone was observed a few times. The chain has TRBV5-5 and TRBJ2-7; 8 nucleotides agree with TRBD1. The CDR3 consists of 17 residues. After removal of 1 base from V and 5 bases from J, the junction contained 14 bases not matched to a gene. CDR1 is SGHKS and CDR2 is YYEKEE in the germline V gene (reference sequence). The CDR3 DNA is TGTGCCAGCAGCTTGAGTCTATCTGGACAGGGTAGTGACGAGCAGTACTTC. Residues: CASSLSLSGQGSDEQYF. The full variable domain, completed using reference TRBV5-5 and TRBJ2-7, is DAGVTQSPTHLIKTRGQQVTLRCSPISGHKSVSWYQQVLGQGPQFIFQYYEKEERGRGNFPDRFSARQFPNYSSELNVNALLLGDSALYLCASSLSLSGQGSDEQYFGPGTRLTVT.

The chain is built from TRBV6-1 and TRBJ2-2; D ambiguous. CDR3 length: 15 amino acids. From germline, CDR1 is MNHNS and CDR2 SASEGT. V was trimmed by 2 bases and J by 1 base, leaving 8 bases between them. The CDR3, as DNA: TGTGCCAGCAGTGAAATGCAGTGGAACACCGGGGAGCTGTTTTTT. This codes for CASSEMQWNTGELFF.

The rearrangement joins TRBV3-1 (or the pseudogene TRBV3-2) to TRBJ2-5, with D possibly TRBD1 on 5 matching bases. V was clipped by 3 bases and J by 2 bases, with 10 bases between them. This CDR3 contains 14 residues. Germline V gene sequence: CDR1 LGHDT, CDR2 YNNKEL (reference sequence). CDR3 sequence: CASSHGAVQETQYF. DNA of the CDR3: TGTGCCAGCAGCCATGGGGCGGTACAAGAGACCCAGTACTTC.

The rearrangement uses TRBV24-1 and TRBJ2-4; 12 bases align to TRBD2. From germline, CDR1 is KGHDR and CDR2 SFDVKD. Trimming cost V 2 bases and J 7 bases; bases outside gene matches: 5. This CDR3 is 16 amino acids long. The CDR3: CATSDSLAGGANIQYF. CDR3 bases: TGTGCCACCAGTGATTCACTAGCGGGAGGTGCCAACATTCAGTACTTC.

On this clone: The sample holds other DNA sequences that translate to the same CDR3. J is TRBJ2-3 and V is TRBV5-1; TRBD2 aligns across 8 bases. The CDR3 contains 14 residues. Looked up from germline, CDR1 is SGHRS and CDR2 is YFSETQ. J was trimmed by 4 bases and V by 2 bases; bases with no gene match: 3. This CDR3 reads CASSLSGRADTQYF. DNA for the CDR3: TGCGCCAGCAGCTTATCCGGGAGGGCAGATACGCAGTATTTT.